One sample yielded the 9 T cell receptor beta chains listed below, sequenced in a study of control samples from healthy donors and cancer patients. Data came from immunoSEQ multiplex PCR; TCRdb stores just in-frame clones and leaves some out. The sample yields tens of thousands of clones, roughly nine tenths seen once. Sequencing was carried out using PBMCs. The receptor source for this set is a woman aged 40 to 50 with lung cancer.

In DNA form, the CDR3 reads TGTGCCAGCAGCGTAGGAGTTAGCGGGGGGGTTGGAGATACGCAGTATTTT. Its protein is CASSVGVSGGVGDTQYF. The chain links TRBV9 to TRBJ2-3; TRBD2 matches at 11 bases. The CDR3 totals 17 residues. Germline CDR1 is SGDLS and CDR2 is YYNGEE. The V gene end was trimmed by 0 bases and the J gene end by 5 bases; junction bases not matched to a gene: 8.

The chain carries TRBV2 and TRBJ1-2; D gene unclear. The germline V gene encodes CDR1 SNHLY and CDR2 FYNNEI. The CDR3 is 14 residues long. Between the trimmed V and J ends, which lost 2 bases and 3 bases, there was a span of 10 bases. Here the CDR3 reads CASSESASYYGYTF. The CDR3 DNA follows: TGTGCCAGCAGTGAATCGGCCTCTTACTATGGCTACACCTTC.

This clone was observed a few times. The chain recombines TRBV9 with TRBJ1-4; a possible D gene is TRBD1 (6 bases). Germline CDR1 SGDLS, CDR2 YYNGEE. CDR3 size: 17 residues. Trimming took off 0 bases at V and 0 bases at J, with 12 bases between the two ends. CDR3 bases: TGTGCCAGCAGCGTAGCGAGGGGGGGCTCAACTAATGAAAAACTGTTTTTT. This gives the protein CASSVARGGSTNEKLFF.

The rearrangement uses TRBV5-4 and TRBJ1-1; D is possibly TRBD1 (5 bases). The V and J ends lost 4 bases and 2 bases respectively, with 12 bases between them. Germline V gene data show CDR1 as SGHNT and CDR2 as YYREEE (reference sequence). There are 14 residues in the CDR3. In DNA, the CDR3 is TGTGCCAGCAGCCATAAAAGGGGCAACACTGAAGCTTTCTTT. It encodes CASSHKRGNTEAFF.

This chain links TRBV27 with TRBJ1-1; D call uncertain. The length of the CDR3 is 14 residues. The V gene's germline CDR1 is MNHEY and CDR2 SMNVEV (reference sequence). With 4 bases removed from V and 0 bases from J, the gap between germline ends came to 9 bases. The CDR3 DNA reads TGTGCCAGCAGTTCTTACAGCTTGAACACTGAAGCTTTCTTT. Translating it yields CASSSYSLNTEAFF.

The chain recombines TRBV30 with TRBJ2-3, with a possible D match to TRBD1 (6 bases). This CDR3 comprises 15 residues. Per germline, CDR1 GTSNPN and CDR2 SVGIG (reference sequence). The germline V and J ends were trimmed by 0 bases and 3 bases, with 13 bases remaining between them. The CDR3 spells CAWSVEGQGTDTQYF. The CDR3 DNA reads TGTGCCTGGAGTGTAGAGGGGCAGGGGACAGATACGCAGTATTTT.

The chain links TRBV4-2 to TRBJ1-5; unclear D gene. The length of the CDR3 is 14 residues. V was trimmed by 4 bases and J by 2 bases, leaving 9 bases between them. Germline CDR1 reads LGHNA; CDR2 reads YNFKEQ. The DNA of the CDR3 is TGTGCCAGCAGCCCGGGAGGTGGCAATCAGCCCCAGCATTTT. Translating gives CASSPGGGNQPQHF.

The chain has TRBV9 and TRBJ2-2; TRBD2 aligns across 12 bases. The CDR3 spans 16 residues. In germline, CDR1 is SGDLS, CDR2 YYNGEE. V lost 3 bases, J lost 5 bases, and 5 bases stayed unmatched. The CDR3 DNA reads TGTGCCAGCAGCGCGACTAGCGGGGGATATACCGGGGAGCTGTTTTTT. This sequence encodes CASSATSGGYTGELFF.

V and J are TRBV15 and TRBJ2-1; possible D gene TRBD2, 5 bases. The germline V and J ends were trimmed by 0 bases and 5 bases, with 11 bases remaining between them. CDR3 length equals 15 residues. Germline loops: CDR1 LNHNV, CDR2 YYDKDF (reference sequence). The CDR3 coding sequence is TGTGCCACCAGCAGAGAGGGGAGCGGTAACAATGAGCAGTTCTTC. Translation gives CATSREGSGNNEQFF.